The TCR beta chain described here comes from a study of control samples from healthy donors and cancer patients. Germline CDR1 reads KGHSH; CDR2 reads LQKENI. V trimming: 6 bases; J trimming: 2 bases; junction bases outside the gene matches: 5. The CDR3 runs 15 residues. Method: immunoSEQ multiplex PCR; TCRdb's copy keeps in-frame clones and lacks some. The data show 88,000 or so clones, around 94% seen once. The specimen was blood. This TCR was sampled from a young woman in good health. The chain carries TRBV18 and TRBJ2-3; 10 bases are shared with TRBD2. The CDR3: CASSPLAGATDTQYF. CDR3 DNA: TGTGCCAGCTCGCCTCTAGCGGGGGCCACAGATACGCAGTATTTT.